This T cell receptor beta chain was sequenced during a study of T cell responses to AZD1222 COVID-19 vaccine. Study-level results: Mapped onto spike, vaccine-associated CD4 TCRs spanned it and were dominant at 160-218 and 743-854. Of spike-specific TCRs, nearly half reportedly target regions left unmutated in variants. Donors, mostly white British, included more females; clonal diversity was possibly underestimated. Sampled repertoires all dated from after the peak T cell response.

TCRdb's copy holds only in-frame clones and misses some; the assay was immunoSEQ multiplex PCR. The sample yields 100,000 to 150,000 clones, around 86% seen once. Points on this clone: The antigen is unknown.

The sample in question was peripheral blood, obtained on day 0 of AZD1222 vaccination. The TCR sequence derives from an adult in good health.

As DNA, the CDR3 is TGTGCCAGTAGTATAGATCGAGGGACAGCTAATCAGCCCCAGCATTTT. It codes for CASSIDRGTANQPQHF. The chain is built from TRBV19 and TRBJ1-5; TRBD1 aligns across 7 bases. The CDR3 contains 16 residues. Germline CDR1 and CDR2: LNHDA and SQIVND (reference sequence). Germline trimming cut 0 bases from V and 4 bases from J; bases unmatched to any gene: 6.